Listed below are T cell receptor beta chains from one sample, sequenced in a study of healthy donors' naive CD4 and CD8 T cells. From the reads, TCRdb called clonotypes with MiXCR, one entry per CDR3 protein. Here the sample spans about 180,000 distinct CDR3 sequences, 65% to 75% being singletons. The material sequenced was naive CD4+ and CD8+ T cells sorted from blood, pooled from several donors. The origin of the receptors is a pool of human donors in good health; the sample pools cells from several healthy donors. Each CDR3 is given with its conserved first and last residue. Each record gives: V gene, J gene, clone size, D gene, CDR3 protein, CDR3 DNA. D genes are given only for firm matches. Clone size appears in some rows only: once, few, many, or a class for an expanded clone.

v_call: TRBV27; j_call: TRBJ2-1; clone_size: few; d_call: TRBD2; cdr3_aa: CASSLGRGGSNEQFF; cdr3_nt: TGTGCCAGCAGTTTGGGGCGGGGCGGGAGCAATGAGCAGTTCTTC
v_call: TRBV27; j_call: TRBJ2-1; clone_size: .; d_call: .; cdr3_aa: CASSPSWGPDPYNEQFF; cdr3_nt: TGTGCCAGCAGTCCCTCCTGGGGACCCGACCCATACAATGAGCAGTTCTTC
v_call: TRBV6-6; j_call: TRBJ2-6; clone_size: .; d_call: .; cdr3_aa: CASSRDGSGANVLTF; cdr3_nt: TGTGCCAGCAGTAGGGACGGCTCTGGGGCCAACGTCCTGACTTTC
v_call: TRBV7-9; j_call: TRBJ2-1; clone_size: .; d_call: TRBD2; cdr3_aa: CASSPSGIDEQFF; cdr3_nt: TGTGCCAGCAGCCCCAGCGGGATCGATGAGCAGTTCTTC
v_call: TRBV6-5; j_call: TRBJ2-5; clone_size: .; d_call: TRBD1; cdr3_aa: CASSHVTGGAETQYF; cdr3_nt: TGTGCCAGCAGTCACGTAACAGGGGGCGCCGAGACCCAGTACTTC
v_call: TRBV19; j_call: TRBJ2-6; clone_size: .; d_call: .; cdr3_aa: CASSLGTTSGANVLTF; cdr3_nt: TGTGCCAGTAGTCTGGGGACAACCTCTGGGGCCAACGTCCTAACTTTC
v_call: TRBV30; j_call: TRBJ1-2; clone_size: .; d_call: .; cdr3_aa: CAWGQGGVYGYTF; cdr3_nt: TGTGCCTGGGGTCAGGGAGGGGTTTATGGCTACACCTTC
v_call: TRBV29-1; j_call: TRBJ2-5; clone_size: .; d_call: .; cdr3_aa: CSDGGQETQYF; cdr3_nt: TGCAGCGACGGAGGACAAGAGACCCAGTACTTC
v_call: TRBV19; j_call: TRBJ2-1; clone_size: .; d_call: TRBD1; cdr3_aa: CASSIIGTGKFF; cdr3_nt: TGTGCCAGTAGTATAATTGGGACAGGGAAGTTCTTC
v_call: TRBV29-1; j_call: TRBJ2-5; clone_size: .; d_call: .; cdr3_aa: CSVEEAQGQETQYF; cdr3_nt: TGCAGCGTTGAAGAAGCGCAGGGACAAGAGACCCAGTACTTC
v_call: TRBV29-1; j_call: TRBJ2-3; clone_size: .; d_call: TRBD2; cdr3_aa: CSALSGSSDTQYF; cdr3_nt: TGCAGCGCCCTTAGCGGGAGTTCAGATACGCAGTATTTT
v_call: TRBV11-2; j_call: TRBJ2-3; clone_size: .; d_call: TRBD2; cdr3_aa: CASSFTLTSGGNTQYF; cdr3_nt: TGTGCCAGCAGCTTCACCCTGACTAGCGGGGGGAATACGCAGTATTTT
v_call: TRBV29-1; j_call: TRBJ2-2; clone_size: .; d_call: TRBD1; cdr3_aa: CSVEPQGAGELFF; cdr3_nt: TGCAGCGTTGAGCCCCAGGGGGCCGGGGAGCTGTTTTTT
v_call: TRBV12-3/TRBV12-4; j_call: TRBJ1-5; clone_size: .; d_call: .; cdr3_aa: CASRGRGDQPQHF; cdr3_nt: TGTGCCAGCAGAGGCAGGGGAGATCAGCCCCAGCATTTT
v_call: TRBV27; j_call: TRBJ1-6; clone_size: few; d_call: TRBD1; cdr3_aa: CASTTGEVDNSPLHF; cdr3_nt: TGTGCCAGCACGACAGGGGAAGTGGATAATTCACCCCTCCACTTT
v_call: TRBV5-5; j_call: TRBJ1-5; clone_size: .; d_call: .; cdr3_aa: CASSFGLTRDSNQPQHF; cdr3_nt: TGTGCCAGCAGCTTCGGGTTAACAAGGGATAGCAATCAGCCCCAGCATTTT
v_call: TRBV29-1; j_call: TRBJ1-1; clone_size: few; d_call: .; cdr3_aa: CSVQGYTEAFF; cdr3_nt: TGCAGCGTTCAGGGTTACACTGAAGCTTTCTTT
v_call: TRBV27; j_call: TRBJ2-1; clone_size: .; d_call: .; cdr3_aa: CASSPGVSSYNEQFF; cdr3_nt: TGTGCCAGCAGCCCCGGGGTAAGCTCCTACAATGAGCAGTTCTTC